Detailed here is one TCR beta chain. The data belong to a study of blood T cell repertoires in COVID-19. The data were produced by immunoSEQ multiplex PCR, yet TCRdb's version contains in-frame clones alone and is incomplete. The sample contains 75,000 to 90,000 clones, just under 85% of which appear only once. V lost 7 bases and J lost 5, with 13 bases in between. Germline V lookup: CDR1 MNHEY, CDR2 SVGAGI. This CDR3 is built from 13 residues. The rearrangement uses TRBV6-5 and TRBJ2-3; tentative D call: TRBD2 (5 bases). Sequencing used peripheral blood. This sequence originates from an elderly man with active or convalescent COVID-19. The CDR3 reads CASKRELEDTQYF. The DNA of the CDR3 is TGTGCCAGCAAGAGGGAGTTGGAAGATACGCAGTATTTT.